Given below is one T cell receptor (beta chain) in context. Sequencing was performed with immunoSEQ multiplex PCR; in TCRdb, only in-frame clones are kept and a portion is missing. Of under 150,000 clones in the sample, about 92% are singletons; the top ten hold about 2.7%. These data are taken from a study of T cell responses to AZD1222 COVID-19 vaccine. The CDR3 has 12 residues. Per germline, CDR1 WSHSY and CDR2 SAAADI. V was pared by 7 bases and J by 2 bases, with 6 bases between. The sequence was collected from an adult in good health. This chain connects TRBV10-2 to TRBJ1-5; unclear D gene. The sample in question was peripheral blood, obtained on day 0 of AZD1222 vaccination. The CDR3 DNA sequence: TGCGCCAGCACCGGGGGCAATCAGCCCCAGCATTTT. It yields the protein CASTGGNQPQHF.